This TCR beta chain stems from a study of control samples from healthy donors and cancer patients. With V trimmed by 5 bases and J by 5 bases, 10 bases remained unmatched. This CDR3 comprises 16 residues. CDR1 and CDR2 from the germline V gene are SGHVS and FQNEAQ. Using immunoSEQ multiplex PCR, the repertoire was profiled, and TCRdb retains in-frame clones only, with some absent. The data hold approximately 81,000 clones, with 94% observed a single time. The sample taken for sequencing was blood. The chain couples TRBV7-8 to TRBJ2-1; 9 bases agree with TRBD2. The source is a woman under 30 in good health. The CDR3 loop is CASSLYLAGVNNEQFF. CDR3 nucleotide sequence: TGTGCCAGCAGCCTCTATTTAGCGGGGGTAAACAATGAGCAGTTCTTC. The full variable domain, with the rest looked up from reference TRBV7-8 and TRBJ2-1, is GAGVSQSPRYKVAKRGQDVALRCDPISGHVSLFWYQQALGQGPEFLTYFQNEAQLDKSGLPSDRFFAERPEGSVSTLKIQRTQQEDSAVYLCASSLYLAGVNNEQFFGPGTRLTVL.